Following are 14 T cell receptor beta chains from one sample sequenced in a study of cytomegalovirus exposure and HLA in healthy donors. The PCR employed 60 Vbeta primers together with 13 Jbeta primers. Assay used: immunoSEQ multiplex PCR; TCRdb lists only in-frame clones, some missing. The sample lists around 90,000 clones, 62% occurring once. Source material: PBMCs. The origin of the receptors is a woman aged 30 to 39 in good health and CMV-seropositive.

This clone has a single count. The CDR3 loop is CASVQTGETRGYTF. In nucleotides, the CDR3 is TGTGCCAGTGTCCAGACAGGGGAAACTAGGGGCTACACCTTC. The rearrangement links TRBV2 to TRBJ1-2, with 8 bases lining up with TRBD1. Losses at the gene ends were 9 bases for V and 8 bases for J; bases not matched to a gene: 14. CDR1 and CDR2 from the germline V gene are SNHLY and FYNNEI. This CDR3 region has 14 residues.

This rearrangement joins TRBV4-2 to TRBJ2-3; 11 bases line up with TRBD2. V gave up 4 bases and J gave up 1 base; unmatched junction bases: 4. The CDR3 has 16 residues. Germline CDR1 reads LGHNA; CDR2 reads YNFKEQ. CDR3 nucleotide sequence: TGTGCCAGCAGCCCTTTAGCGGGGGGGGGCACAGATACGCAGTATTTT. Protein sequence: CASSPLAGGGTDTQYF.

This chain links TRBV5-1 with TRBJ1-1; a weak D match, TRBD1 (6 bases). Trimming took off 4 bases at V and 6 bases at J, with 19 bases between the two ends. The CDR3 totals 15 residues. The germline V gene has CDR1 SGHRS and CDR2 YFSETQ. Here the CDR3 reads CASSPQTGLGSEAFF. CDR3 DNA: TGCGCCAGCAGCCCCCAGACAGGTCTTGGCTCTGAAGCTTTCTTT. The full variable domain, its missing parts supplied by reference TRBV5-1 and TRBJ1-1, is KAGVTQTPRYLIKTRGQQVTLSCSPISGHRSVSWYQQTPGQGLQFLFEYFSETQRNKGNFPGRFSGRQFSNSRSEMNVSTLELGDSALYLCASSPQTGLGSEAFFGQGTRLTVV.

V and J are TRBV5-1 and TRBJ2-1, with a possible D match to TRBD2 (6 bases). Germline V gene lookup returns CDR1 SGHRS and CDR2 YFSETQ. V lost 2 bases, J lost 6 bases, and 12 bases lay in between. This CDR3 contains 14 residues. The CDR3 loop is CASSLGGAGNEQFF. CDR3 in DNA: TGCGCCAGCAGCTTAGGAGGGGCAGGCAATGAGCAGTTCTTC.

The chain combines TRBV27 with TRBJ1-1, with D unclear. The V gene's germline CDR1 is MNHEY and CDR2 SMNVEV (reference sequence). The CDR3 is made up of 13 amino acids. V lost 5 bases to trimming and J lost 0 bases, with 7 bases between them. The CDR3 DNA reads TGTGCCAGCAGTACACTATTGAACACTGAAGCTTTCTTT. It encodes CASSTLLNTEAFF.

The count of this clone is one. The chain combines TRBV7-8 with TRBJ1-1; tentative D call: TRBD1 (5 bases). Germline CDR1 is SGHVS and CDR2 is FQNEAQ. This CDR3 has 14 residues. Trimming pared 0 bases from V and 4 bases from J, leaving 9 bases between. Here the CDR3 DNA reads TGTGCCAGCAGCTTAGCGGCCAGGGTCACTGAAGCTTTCTTT. Amino acid sequence: CASSLAARVTEAFF.

V is TRBV30 and J is TRBJ2-1; weak D call: TRBD2 (6 bases). Deletions cut 4 bases from V and 0 bases from J, with 13 bases between. The CDR3 spans 15 residues. Germline V CDR1 and CDR2: GTSNPN, SVGIG (reference sequence). The CDR3, as DNA: TGTGCCTGGATCTTAGCGGCAGGCTCCTACAATGAGCAGTTCTTC. Its protein is CAWILAAGSYNEQFF.

Details on this clone: A junction end diverges from the germline sequence, so it may reflect a read error. V and J are TRBV7-2 and TRBJ1-1, with D possibly TRBD1 on 6 matching bases. The CDR3 has 15 residues. Germline-derived CDR1 and CDR2 are SGHTA and FQGNSA. This CDR3 is CASSTYLQGNNEAFF. CDR3 DNA: TGTGCCAGCAGCACGTATCTGCAGGGGAACAATGAAGCTTTCTTT.

This clone was recorded a few times. The J gene is TRBJ2-2, the V gene TRBV2, with D possibly being TRBD1 (5 bases). The V end was cut by 7 bases, the J end by 0 bases, with 12 bases between. The CDR3 is made up of 15 amino acids. Germline CDR1 and CDR2: SNHLY and FYNNEI. As DNA, the CDR3 is TGTGCCAGCAAACTTGCCAGGGCGAACACCGGGGAGCTGTTTTTT. Translating gives CASKLARANTGELFF.

V gene TRBV5-6 combines with J gene TRBJ2-7; weak D call: TRBD1 (5 bases). The CDR3 totals 14 residues. The V gene lost 0 bases and the J gene lost 2 bases, with 9 bases spanning the gap. Germline lookup yields CDR1 SGHDT and CDR2 YYEEEE. The CDR3 DNA sequence: TGTGCCAGCAGCTTGGGACAGAACCCCTACGAGCAGTACTTC. Residues: CASSLGQNPYEQYF.

CDR3 protein: CASGLGGDRVGTQYF. CDR3 nucleotides: TGTGCTAGTGGTTTGGGGGGCGACAGGGTGGGGACCCAGTACTTC. The V gene is TRBV12-5, the J gene TRBJ2-5; 7 nucleotides align to TRBD1. V trimming: 1 base; J trimming: 7 bases; junction bases outside the gene matches: 9. The CDR3 sequence is 15 residues long. From germline, CDR1 is LGHNT and CDR2 FRNRAP. Filled out from reference TRBV12-5 and TRBJ2-5, the complete variable domain reads DARVTQTPRHKVTEMGQEVTMRCQPILGHNTVFWYRQTMMQGLELLAYFRNRAPLDDSGMPKDRFSAEMPDATLATLKIQPSEPRDSAVYFCASGLGGDRVGTQYFGPGTRLLVL.

The genes are TRBV30 and TRBJ1-6; TRBD1 matches 7 bases. The CDR3 runs to 14 residues. Germline CDR1 is GTSNPN and CDR2 is SVGIG (reference sequence). V was clipped by 2 bases and J by 4 bases; unmatched bases: 2. This CDR3 reads CAWSQDRYNSPLHF. DNA for the CDR3: TGTGCCTGGAGTCAGGACAGGTATAATTCACCCCTCCACTTT. Complete variable domain (other parts from reference TRBV30 and TRBJ1-6): SQTIHQWPATLVQPVGSPLSLECTVEGTSNPNLYWYRQAAGRGLQLLFYSVGIGQISSEVPQNLSASRPQDRQFILSSKKLLLSDSGFYLCAWSQDRYNSPLHFGNGTRLTVT.

The CDR3 reads CASRGQVWEKLFF. CDR3 DNA sequence: TGTGCCAGCAGAGGACAGGTTTGGGAAAAACTGTTTTTT. The J gene is TRBJ1-4, the V gene TRBV2, with 7 bases fitting TRBD1. The CDR3 extends over 13 amino acids. Germline CDR1 SNHLY, CDR2 FYNNEI. V trimming: 6 bases; J trimming: 8 bases; junction bases outside the gene matches: 6. The whole variable domain, filled in from reference TRBV2 and TRBJ1-4, reads EPEVTQTPSHQVTQMGQEVILRCVPISNHLYFYWYRQILGQKVEFLVSFYNNEISEKSEIFDDQFSVERPDGSNFTLKIRSTKLEDSAMYFCASRGQVWEKLFFGSGTQLSVL.

The count of this clone is one. The chain carries TRBV2 and TRBJ1-2, with TRBD1 identical over 8 bases. Trimming took 2 bases from V and 4 from J; bases not matched to a gene: 21. CDR3 length equals 20 residues. CDR1 and CDR2 (germline): SNHLY, FYNNEI. The CDR3 is CASSEMILGTGGPPLYGYTF. In DNA, the CDR3 is TGTGCCAGCAGTGAAATGATCTTAGGGACAGGTGGGCCACCTCTCTATGGCTACACCTTC.